Listed here is a single TCR beta chain. The sequenced patients had an expansion of CD8+CD57+ cells seen by flow cytometry. The sample belongs to a study of CD8+CD57+ T cells in acquired aplastic anemia. V was cut by 6 bases and J by 11 bases, with 16 bases left in between. The CDR3 spans 12 residues. Per the germline V gene, CDR1 is MNHNS and CDR2 is SASEGT. Investigators profiled TCR beta VDJ and CDR3 from genomic DNA template. TCRdb recomputed calls from the reads with MiXCR, one row per CDR3 protein. The sample has under 350,000 distinct CDR3 sequences, 50% to 65% seen once. This TCR came from a human donor with aplastic anemia. Sequencing was carried out using sorted CD4+, CD8+, or CD8+CD57+ T cells (not recorded which) from PBMCs. V gene TRBV6-1 combines with J gene TRBJ1-1; tentative D call: TRBD1 (6 bases). The CDR3 nucleotides are TGTGCCAGCAGGGGGGCGGGGGGAGGTGCTTTCTTT. As protein: CASRGAGGGAFF.